This T cell receptor (beta chain) was observed in a study of graft-versus-host responses after intestinal transplantation. Study background: Tacrolimus plus steroids were given to all recipients for 2 to 4 years, preceded by anti-thymocyte globulin induction.

Germline loops: CDR1 MDHEN, CDR2 SYDVKM. The CDR3 covers 15 residues. J was trimmed by 7 bases and V by 4 bases; bases with no gene match: 9. In the case of this clone: Its cognate antigen is unknown.

General study findings and limits: Early post-transplant HvG declines showed an association with peak circulating GvH clone levels. Where graft-donor T cell macrochimerism was present, patients had high graft-versus-host to host-versus-graft clonal ratios in allografts. GvH clones detected in recipient marrow included some appearing first in ileum or blood.

Profiled with immunoSEQ multiplex PCR; TCRdb holds only in-frame clones, not every one. The table records 85,000 to 100,000 clones, about 84% of them present only once. This material consisted of PBMCs, taken 255 days after intestinal transplant. The TCR comes from a human patient who received an intestinal transplant, so some T cells may come from the graft donor. The gene calls are TRBV28 and TRBJ2-5, with 10 bases matching TRBD2. The CDR3 DNA reads as TGTGCCAGCAGTTCCCAGCGGGGGGGCTCGGGGACCCAGTACTTC. Its translation is CASSSQRGGSGTQYF.